The T cell receptor (beta chain) described here comes from a study of blood T cell repertoires in COVID-19 (TCRdb year 2020). Study-level background: The collaborator samples originated in the United States, Italy and Spain and spanned the acute and convalescent phases of COVID-19. The material from the prospective study consisted of cDNA or gDNA derived from T cells, B-cell-depleted T cells, or PBMCs. Subjects who had been exposed to COVID-19, were actively infected with it, or had recovered from it provided the deeply sampled blood TCRbeta repertoires that made up the dataset. The repertoires were released in a freely available public database intended as a resource for research on the immune response to SARS-CoV-2. The samples were drawn from two sources: the first 160 participants of the ongoing ImmuneRACE study, and some 1,300 subjects contributed by 6 global collaborators. The sample metadata nearly always contained a de-identified subject ID, COVID-19 status, age in years and sex. HLA class I and class II types, where available, came from metadata supplied by the sample provider rather than from assay-based typing. Study-level results and caveats: The quantity of clinical and demographic metadata differed by source and by participant and was supplied without curation.

About this clone: Its antigen remains undetermined. No base quality information exists; no much larger clone differs at one position.

TCRbeta CDR3 regions were amplified from genomic DNA by means of the immunoSEQ Assay, a bias-controlled multiplex PCR. Processing in the source paper ran as follows. Nucleated cell counts per sample were estimated from amplification of reference gene primers within the assay. Sequence reads were collapsed and filtered to measure the absolute abundance of every unique TCRbeta CDR3 rearrangement. For each sample, productive Simpson clonality was calculated as the square root of Simpson's diversity index over productive rearrangements. TCRdb took over this immuneACCESS table, retaining in-frame rearrangements with V and J assigned. Such tables are incomplete; in checked studies, under half of the missing clones stem from an unresolved V gene, and the remainder is unexplained. V, J and clone size derive from that table, while D and trimming were established from the DNA sequence. The sample table holds over 60,000 clones, of which approximately 80% were seen once. The top ten clonotypes cover under 15% of the sample.

Measured from the cysteine to the phenylalanine, the CDR3 is 15 residues long. Of the read, only the CDR3 DNA is kept; its 45 bases are in frame from base 1. CDR1 is given as MNHNY and CDR2 as SVGAGI, both from the germline V gene (reference sequence). V is reduced by 6 bases and J by 0 bases, leaving a spacing of 12 bases between them. One collaborating source in Seattle enrolled patients while the patients were actively infected and followed the patients over time throughout the course of disease. The collaborating institutions used their own protocols to collect whole blood in K2EDTA tubes. For TCRbeta analysis, collaborator samples were shipped as frozen whole blood, as isolated PBMCs, or as DNA extracted from either sample type.

The sequence was collected from a man aged 60-69 years with COVID-19, enrolled during active disease. The sample comprised peripheral blood. The chain couples TRBV6-6 to TRBJ2-1, and possibly TRBD2, on 5 matching bases. The DNA sequence follows: TGTGCCAGCAGAATAGCGTCAAGCTCCTACAATGAGCAGTTCTTC. This is translated as CASRIASSSYNEQFF.